This TCR beta chain was observed in a study of cytomegalovirus exposure and HLA in healthy donors. Study-wide context: The platform used for the roughly 130 validation repertoires matched that of the roughly 630 first-cohort repertoires, a later analysis reported.

Assay: immunoSEQ multiplex PCR; the TCRdb copy retains only in-frame clones and omits some. The repertoire holds some 150,000 clones, with over 90% as singletons. This clone was counted at least ten times. The CDR3 has 14 residues. The germline gives CDR1 SEHNR, CDR2 FQNEAQ (reference sequence). The V gene lost 2 bases and the J gene lost 0 bases, with 7 bases spanning the gap. The source of this sequence is a man younger than 35 in good health and CMV-seropositive. This chain links TRBV7-9 with TRBJ1-1; unclear D gene. Sequences were obtained from PBMCs. CDR3: CASSLLGLNTEAFF. Written as DNA, the CDR3 is TGTGCCAGCAGCTTACTAGGTTTGAACACTGAAGCTTTCTTT.